This T cell receptor (beta chain) is drawn from a study of cytomegalovirus exposure and HLA in healthy donors (dated by TCRdb to about 2017). At the level of the whole study: An earlier analysis of 550 to 700 of the donors reported about 290 Gb of sequence data and approximately 110 million unique TCR beta sequences from 150 million to 200 million T cells. An early release that covered more than 550 HLA-typed donors contained approximately 290 gigabases of sequencing data and about 93 million unique TCR sequences. Among the roughly 400 genotyped donors, around 81% belonged to the genetic ancestry cluster associated with self-reported Caucasian donors. The study aimed to test whether cataloging public T cell receptors could reveal signatures of past pathogen exposure. The study used immunosequencing to profile the T cell repertoires of more than 650 subjects and linked those repertoires to cytomegalovirus serostatus. Besides the first cohort of 500 to 700 subjects, a separate validation cohort made up of some 110 different subjects was used. To predict cytomegalovirus infection status, the study combined high-throughput TCR immunosequencing, statistical association of individual TCRs with disease status, and machine learning. To study patterns of TCR occurrence, a later analysis re-analyzed previously published TCR beta repertoires from around 700 donors and added high-resolution HLA genotyping. Rather than drawing on any new phenotypic data, the later analysis identified candidate immune exposures from TCR beta sequences and the way those sequences occurred across donors. In an earlier analysis of 587 of the donors, high-throughput TCR beta sequencing was used to judge whether each TCR beta V gene segment behaved as functional or pseudogenic. Donor age, sex, ethnicity and CMV serostatus were collected together with the repertoire data. In a later genetic analysis, genome-wide SNP genotypes for about 65% of the roughly 700 donors were used, and that subset was treated as a discovery cohort. All discovery cohort repertoires had been generated on a single sequencing platform. Both class I and class II loci were covered by HLA typing, at four-digit resolution. Typing coverage varied by locus: roughly 629-640 donors for A, B, C, DRB1 and DQB1; some 520 for DQA1; about 570 for DPA1; under 490 for DPB1. A few DR-DQ haplotypes were treated as single units for association and clustering because of strong linkage in the cohort. Among around 400 genotyped donors of the cohort, an average of about 220,000 unique TCR beta nucleotide sequences was sequenced per donor, of which about 18% were non-productive.

Library generation was performed with the immunoSEQ multiplex PCR assay. The multiplex PCR relied on a mix of 60 forward primers for TCR Vbeta segments and 13 reverse primers for TCR Jbeta segments. Amplification of the CDR3 region of rearranged TCR beta genes was performed with a multiplex PCR assay on genomic DNA. The Illumina HiSeq System was used to sequence the amplified TCR beta libraries as 87-base-pair reads. As for how the authors treated the data: Across the 640 or so repertoires, a later analysis counted approximately 75 million unique TCR beta chains, 9.5 million to 13 million of which were shared by at least two donors. Raw reads were error-corrected and collapsed into unique sequences by a nearest-neighbor algorithm in which closely related sequences were merged to remove PCR and sequencing errors. Alignment of CDR3 sequences to IMGT reference sequences was used to assign V, D and J gene segments. Each retained sequence needed at least a six-nucleotide match to both a V gene segment and a J gene segment. Rearrangements were classified as productive when the CDR3 lacked stop codons and remained in frame with V and J, and all other rearrangements were classified as non-productive. Following IMGT convention, CDR3 was defined as the stretch from the second conserved V-encoded cysteine up to the conserved J-encoded phenylalanine. In an earlier analysis of more than 550 of the donors, sequences lacking an unambiguous match to a single V gene segment were excluded. An earlier analysis of a few hundred of the donors called V segments functional above 56.7% productive rearrangements and segregating when the between-donor standard deviation exceeded 5%. A statistical classification framework was built to diagnose cytomegalovirus status from the catalog of TCR beta chain sequences. In a later analysis, TCR nucleotide sequences were compared against IMGT/GENE-DB human TR gene sequences so that V and J genes could be assigned. In a later analysis, CDR3 sequences and most-parsimonious VDJ recombination scenarios were assigned using the TCRdist pipeline. In a later analysis, each TCR beta chain was defined by its CDR3 amino acid sequence together with its V-gene family, and reads without a unique V-gene family were excluded. In a later analysis, some 600 highly shared, low-generation-probability nucleotide sequences were removed to address suspected cross-contamination and a sequencing artifact. In a later analysis, a clonal expansion index for each public chain was calculated from normalized within-repertoire ranks of inferred template counts. In a later analysis, generation probabilities were computed with a VDJ recombination model fitted to out-of-frame rearrangements, and the resulting probabilities were checked against IGoR. In a later analysis, TCR-TCR, TCR-HLA and TCR-CMV co-occurrence was scored with hypergeometric tests, and a repertoire-size bias correction was applied to TCR pairs. False discovery rates were estimated in a later analysis by permuting HLA or CMV assignments 20 times. In a later analysis, co-occurring TCRs were grouped using DBSCAN, and TCRdist sequence similarity was added for clustering within HLA-allele-positive subsets. Repertoires with fewer than 30,000 or more than 120,000 public chains were left out of co-occurrence clustering, as were several repertoires with anomalous nucleotide sharing. The table was pulled from immuneACCESS by TCRdb, which kept in-frame rearrangements only. Such tables lose some clones; where checked, under half of the loss comes from unresolved V genes, and the rest has no known cause. V and J calls and clone size come straight from that table; D and trimming were deduced from the DNA. For this sample there are roughly 160,000 clones; 60% to 80% appear just once. Clones ranked in the top ten supply about 7.7% of the sample.

Overall study results and their limits: The authors suggested that the approach could potentially be generalized to other disease states and immunological phenotypes. For the cohort, immune exposure information was limited to CMV serostatus. In a later genetic analysis, a missense DCLRE1C variant was associated with V-gene and J-gene trimming of TCR beta chains, and the association was replicated in an independent cohort. An earlier analysis of several hundred of the donors showed that most TCR beta V segments appeared in productive rearrangements either about 90% or about 30% of the time, which broadly matched IMGT annotations. Strong co-occurrence of HLA alleles, especially DR and DQ, made assigning TCR associations to individual alleles difficult. A later genetic analysis reported fewer N-insertions in productive TCRs among donors in an Asian-associated ancestry cluster than the approximately 700-donor mean. The earlier analysis of a few hundred of the donors excluded 15 to 20 rarely observed V segments, including chromosome 9 orphons, because counts were too low. Specific HLA alleles were associated with around 18,000 TCR beta sequences at a false discovery rate of 0.05 in a later analysis. Compared with equally common non-associated chains, HLA-associated TCR beta chains in a later analysis were more clonally expanded and had lower generation probabilities. This cohort had only TCR beta chains sequenced, and the lack of alpha or paired-chain data limited which features could be detected. The classifier was reported to diagnose cytomegalovirus status with high specificity and sensitivity in both the original cohort and the validation cohort. A further reported finding was that TCR beta sequences accurately predicted the HLA-A and HLA-B alleles for most subjects in the first cohort. Some IMGT-functional V segments, including TRBV6-2 and TRBV6-3, could not be told apart with the 87-base-pair reads, so those segments were excluded. Because some donors lacked HLA typing at each locus, the association tests relied only on the typed subset. A few of the identified cytomegalovirus-associated TCR beta chains were confirmed in vitro to be specific for cytomegalovirus antigens. A total of fewer than 200 TCR beta chains were listed by the study as associated with cytomegalovirus. According to a later analysis, most CMV-associated TCR beta chains appeared to be HLA-restricted, and the HLA associations seemed to be driven largely by CMV exposure. Presence/absence analyses assumed roughly uniform sequencing depth across donors, an assumption that may not hold. In a later analysis, TCR association rates were found to vary across HLA loci, with the most associated TCRs seen for DRB1 alleles and the fewest for HLA-C alleles. A later analysis reported that several top co-occurrence clusters appeared linked to parvovirus B19, influenza, CMV and Epstein-Barr virus. Across donors, most TCR sequences were observed very rarely, whereas some public TCRs were present in many individuals. The sequencing pipeline was judged likely to have produced a cluster of highly shared sequence variants as a technical artifact. Correlated functional status among segregating V segments might be attributable to linkage disequilibrium, but an unknown experimental factor could not be ruled out.

Details on this clone: Its specific antigen is unknown. The sample holds no much larger clone one base away, and base qualities are not on file.

The cohort was made up of about 670 healthy bone marrow donors. At the time of sampling, all cohort members were nominally healthy, though unrecorded immune exposures were likely present. The donor was CMV seropositive and belonged to the group of around 300 seropositive cohort members. Each donor provided a peripheral blood sample, and peripheral blood mononuclear cells were used for TCR beta sequencing. The Qiagen DNeasy Blood Extraction Kit was used to extract genomic DNA from the blood cell samples. The CDR1 and CDR2 encoded by the germline V gene (reference sequence) are MNHEY and SMNVEV. The CDR3 runs 18 amino acids, cysteine and phenylalanine included. Of the read, only the CDR3 DNA is kept; its 54 bases are in frame from base 1. The V end loses 5 bases and the J end loses 0 bases, and a stretch of 22 bases separates them.

The clonotype was recovered from a middle-aged woman in good health and CMV-seropositive. Sequences were obtained from PBMCs. The sequence joins TRBV27 to TRBJ1-1; the D gene lacks a confident call. CDR3 sequence: CASSHSLSRGVLNTEAFF. The sequence in DNA is TGTGCCAGCAGTCACTCACTTTCCCGCGGAGTCTTGAACACTGAAGCTTTCTTT.